A single sample is the source of the 27 T cell receptor beta chains below, sequenced in a study of blood T cell repertoires in COVID-19. TCRdb's table, derived via immunoSEQ multiplex PCR, lists solely in-frame clones and lacks some. This table has approximately 140,000 clones, 80% to 90% appearing once. Source material: peripheral blood. The source is an older woman with COVID-19, enrolled during active disease.

The rearrangement joins TRBV5-1 to TRBJ1-4; possibly TRBD1 for D (5 bases). V lost 5 bases, J lost 5 bases, and 10 bases lay in between. The CDR3 runs to 13 residues. From germline, CDR1 is SGHRS and CDR2 YFSETQ. CDR3 nucleotides: TGCGCCAGCAGGACAGACCCGAATGAAAAACTGTTTTTT. Translating it yields CASRTDPNEKLFF.

The rearrangement links TRBV6-5 to TRBJ2-2; TRBD1 matches at 8 bases. The germline CDR1 and CDR2 sequences are MNHEY and SVGAGI. The CDR3 spans 15 residues. The J segment lost 5 bases and the V segment lost 7 bases, leaving 9 bases of the junction unmatched. For the CDR3, the DNA is TGTGCCAGCATATTCGACAGGGGTTCAACCGGGGAGCTGTTTTTT. Translated: CASIFDRGSTGELFF.

V gene TRBV5-1 combines with J gene TRBJ2-6, with TRBD1 identical over 8 bases. Germline CDR1 is SGHRS and CDR2 is YFSETQ. The CDR3 has 15 amino acids. After removal of 4 bases from V and 4 bases from J, the junction contained 4 bases not matched to a gene. CDR3 protein: CASSVTGVGANVLTF. DNA of the CDR3: TGCGCCAGCAGCGTGACAGGGGTAGGGGCCAACGTCCTGACTTTC.

This clone has only one observation. The chain carries TRBV27 and TRBJ2-7; the D is unclear. The CDR3 length is 14 residues. Germline CDR1 MNHEY, CDR2 SMNVEV (reference sequence). V lost 6 bases to trimming and J lost 3 bases, with 15 bases between them. CDR3 in amino acids: CASSHISGNYEQYF. The CDR3 region has the DNA TGTGCCAGCAGCCATATTTCCGGTAACTACGAGCAGTACTTC.

The chain links TRBV5-1 to TRBJ1-2; 7 bases align to TRBD1. The CDR3 consists of 14 residues. CDR1 is SGHRS and CDR2 is YFSETQ in the germline V gene. The V gene end was trimmed by 4 bases and the J gene end by 5 bases; junction bases not matched to a gene: 8. The CDR3 coding sequence is TGCGCCAGCAGCCTACGGACAGGATCTTATGGCTACACCTTC. Protein product: CASSLRTGSYGYTF.

V and J are TRBV7-2 and TRBJ2-7, with TRBD2 as a possible D gene (5 bases). Germline lookup yields CDR1 SGHTA and CDR2 FQGNSA. Trimming took 5 bases from V and 6 from J, leaving 20 bases between them. The CDR3 loop spans 15 amino acids. CDR3 residues: CASSGQTGEIGEQYF. The CDR3 nucleotides are TGTGCCAGCAGCGGGCAGACCGGGGAGATAGGCGAGCAGTACTTC.

The rearrangement uses TRBV5-6 and TRBJ2-5; tentatively, D is TRBD1 (6 bases). Germline CDR1 is SGHDT and CDR2 is YYEEEE. V was cut by 4 bases and J by 4 bases, with 23 bases left in between. The CDR3 sequence is 17 residues long. The CDR3 sequence: CASSLNQGQGRSETQYF. CDR3 in DNA: TGTGCCAGCAGCCTAAATCAGGGGCAGGGTCGGTCAGAGACCCAGTACTTC.

This chain links TRBV27 with TRBJ1-1; D is undetermined. This CDR3 comprises 13 residues. Germline CDR1 MNHEY, CDR2 SMNVEV (reference sequence). V was cut by 0 bases and J by 8 bases, with 10 bases left in between. CDR3 sequence: CASSLSRYSEAFF. The CDR3 DNA is TGTGCCAGCAGTTTATCACGGTACTCCGAAGCTTTCTTT.

The genes are TRBV19 and TRBJ1-3; D possibly corresponds to TRBD1 (5 bases). Looked up from germline, CDR1 is LNHDA and CDR2 is SQIVND (reference sequence). This CDR3 is built from 17 residues. The V end lost 3 bases, the J end lost 6 bases, and 21 bases lay between the germline ends. CDR3 in amino acids: CASSIRRDRYIINTIYF. The CDR3 DNA sequence: TGTGCCAGTAGTATTCGCCGTGACAGATACATCATAAACACCATATATTTT.

This chain joins TRBV18 and TRBJ1-6; D call uncertain. CDR3 length: 15 amino acids. Trimming stripped 6 bases from V and 8 bases from J, with 17 bases between. Germline CDR1 KGHSH, CDR2 LQKENI. In nucleotides, the CDR3 is TGTGCCAGCTCCCTAATGGAGGGAAAGGATTCACCCCTCCACTTT. Encoded protein: CASSLMEGKDSPLHF. Looking up the rest from reference TRBV18 and TRBJ1-6 gives the full variable domain: NAGVMQNPRHLVRRRGQEARLRCSPMKGHSHVYWYRQLPEEGLKFMVYLQKENIIDESGMPKERFSAEFPKEGPSILRIQQVVRGDSAAYFCASSLMEGKDSPLHFGNGTRLTVT.

The chain uses TRBV7-2 and TRBJ1-2; 11 bases align to TRBD1. In germline, CDR1 is SGHTA, CDR2 FQGNSA. The V segment lost 5 bases and the J segment 2 bases; nucleotides outside the gene matches: 7. The CDR3 has 16 amino acids. This CDR3 reads CASSTRTGGRNYGYTF. The CDR3 bases are TGTGCCAGCAGCACACGGACAGGGGGCCGAAACTATGGCTACACCTTC.

The chain links TRBV5-1 to TRBJ2-3; 16 bases align to TRBD2. V shed 0 bases and J 6 bases; nucleotides not matched to a gene: 7. The CDR3 has 18 amino acids. Germline lookup yields CDR1 SGHRS and CDR2 YFSETQ. For the CDR3, the DNA is TGCGCCAGCAGCTTGGAGGGGACTAGCGGGGGGGCCCGGGATACGCAGTATTTT. This encodes CASSLEGTSGGARDTQYF. The full variable domain, with the rest looked up from reference TRBV5-1 and TRBJ2-3, is KAGVTQTPRYLIKTRGQQVTLSCSPISGHRSVSWYQQTPGQGLQFLFEYFSETQRNKGNFPGRFSGRQFSNSRSEMNVSTLELGDSALYLCASSLEGTSGGARDTQYFGPGTRLTVL.

The V gene is TRBV12-3 or TRBV12-4, the J gene TRBJ1-1; possibly TRBD1 for D (5 bases). The CDR3 sequence is 12 residues long. V was trimmed by 4 bases and J by 10 bases, leaving 13 bases between them. CDR3 in DNA: TGTGCCAGCAGTTATTTCCAGGGTGCAGCTTTCTTT. This translates into CASSYFQGAAFF.

The J gene is TRBJ1-6, the V gene TRBV2; D is possibly TRBD1 (6 bases). With 7 bases removed from V and 8 bases from J, the gap between germline ends came to 15 bases. This CDR3 region has 14 residues. Looked up from germline, CDR1 is SNHLY and CDR2 is FYNNEI. CDR3 sequence reads: CASTGTTSYSPLHF. CDR3 bases: TGTGCCAGCACAGGGACAACATCTTATTCACCCCTCCACTTT.

The V and J genes are TRBV27 and TRBJ1-5, with D tentatively TRBD1 (6 bases). V lost 8 bases to trimming and J lost 0 bases, with 14 bases between them. This CDR3 region has 15 residues. Germline V gene data show CDR1 as MNHEY and CDR2 as SMNVEV (reference sequence). The CDR3 loop reads CASAIVGHSNQPQHF. The CDR3 nucleotides are TGTGCCAGCGCTATTGTGGGACATAGCAATCAGCCCCAGCATTTT.

The table lists this clone with a count of one. The rearrangement joins TRBV24-1 to TRBJ2-2; D call uncertain. The CDR3 runs to 13 residues. The V and J ends lost 4 bases and 2 bases respectively, with 4 bases between them. The germline V gene has CDR1 KGHDR and CDR2 SFDVKD. The CDR3 DNA follows: TGTGCCACCAGTGACTTCAACACCGGGGAGCTGTTTTTT. It encodes CATSDFNTGELFF.

The chain recombines TRBV6-2 or TRBV6-3 with TRBJ2-2; TRBD2 agrees at 11 bases. The CDR3 sequence is 16 residues long. V trimming: 0 bases; J trimming: 5 bases; junction bases outside the gene matches: 2. Germline V CDR1 and CDR2: MNHEY, SVGEGT. The CDR3 DNA reads TGTGCCAGCAGTTACTCTAGCGGGGGGGCGACCGGGGAGCTGTTTTTT. This codes for CASSYSSGGATGELFF.

The chain links TRBV29-1 to TRBJ1-1; unclear D gene. CDR1 is SQVTM, CDR2 ANQGSEA, per germline. This CDR3 has 11 residues. The V end was cut by 5 bases, the J end by 1 base, with 5 bases between. The CDR3 DNA reads as TGCAGCGTTCTTAAGAACACTGAAGCTTTCTTT. It yields the protein CSVLKNTEAFF.

The CDR3 loop reads CASSLGTGRGTEAFF. Written as DNA, the CDR3 is TGTGCCAGCAGCTTAGGGACAGGGAGAGGCACTGAAGCTTTCTTT. The gene calls are TRBV7-9 and TRBJ1-1, with TRBD1 matching 8 bases. Germline-derived CDR1 and CDR2 are SEHNR and FQNEAQ (reference sequence). This CDR3 has 15 residues. V lost 1 base to trimming and J lost 4 bases; unmatched junction nucleotides: 5.

The chain couples TRBV19 to TRBJ1-5, with D possibly being TRBD1 (6 bases). Trimming stripped 7 bases from V and 6 bases from J, with 13 bases between. Germline CDR1 is LNHDA and CDR2 is SQIVND (reference sequence). The CDR3 consists of 13 residues. CDR3 DNA: TGTGCCAGTAATTTACAGGGTACTCAGCCCCAGCATTTT. Amino acids: CASNLQGTQPQHF.

The rearrangement links TRBV6-2 or TRBV6-3 to TRBJ2-5, with a weak D call TRBD2 (6 bases). V lost 0 bases and J 5 bases, leaving 16 bases between the germline ends. Per the germline V gene, CDR1 is MNHEY and CDR2 is SVGEGT. The CDR3 consists of 16 residues. For the CDR3, the DNA is TGTGCCAGCAGTTACTCGGAGTTCGCGGGGCAGGAGACCCAGTACTTC. It translates to CASSYSEFAGQETQYF.

This chain connects TRBV10-1 to TRBJ1-4; D call uncertain. Germline CDR1 and CDR2: WNHNN and SYGVQD (reference sequence). V lost 3 bases and J 4 bases, leaving 6 bases between the germline ends. The CDR3 spans 13 residues. The CDR3 nucleotides are TGCGCCAGCAGTGAAACGGTTAATGAAAAACTGTTTTTT. Protein: CASSETVNEKLFF.

The chain combines TRBV5-1 with TRBJ2-7; 7 nucleotides agree with TRBD1. J was trimmed by 1 base and V by 2 bases; bases with no gene match: 9. The CDR3 has 16 residues. Germline CDR1 and CDR2: SGHRS and YFSETQ. CDR3 sequence reads: CASSLQAGTESYEQYF. CDR3 sequence (DNA): TGCGCCAGCAGCTTACAAGCCGGGACAGAATCCTACGAGCAGTACTTC. The full variable domain, completed using reference TRBV5-1 and TRBJ2-7, is KAGVTQTPRYLIKTRGQQVTLSCSPISGHRSVSWYQQTPGQGLQFLFEYFSETQRNKGNFPGRFSGRQFSNSRSEMNVSTLELGDSALYLCASSLQAGTESYEQYFGPGTRLTVT.

The chain links TRBV11-1 to TRBJ2-5; D gene unclear. V was trimmed by 1 base and J by 4 bases, leaving 13 bases between them. Per the germline V gene, CDR1 is SGHAT and CDR2 is FQDESV (reference sequence). The CDR3 contains 15 residues. The CDR3 loop reads CASSLEPYERETQYF. CDR3 DNA sequence: TGTGCCAGCAGCTTAGAGCCATATGAGCGAGAGACCCAGTACTTC.

This chain uses TRBV10-3 with TRBJ2-1; D is unclear. CDR3 length equals 12 residues. V was clipped by 3 bases and J by 8 bases, with 8 bases between them. Germline V CDR1 and CDR2: ENHRY, SYGVKD. CDR3 sequence (DNA): TGTGCCATCAGTGAAATTCGGGATGAGCAGTTCTTC. Encoded protein: CAISEIRDEQFF.

The chain couples TRBV5-8 to TRBJ1-1, with a tentative D call TRBD1 (6 bases). The V end lost 4 bases, the J end lost 3 bases, and 13 bases lay between the germline ends. The CDR3 loop spans 14 amino acids. Germline CDR1 SGHTS, CDR2 YDEGEE. For the CDR3, the DNA is TGTGCCAGCAGCCGCCCGGCAGGGGACACTGAAGCTTTCTTT. Its translation is CASSRPAGDTEAFF.

In its sample, this clone was seen once. This chain joins TRBV2 and TRBJ1-3, with no clear D. The CDR3 has 13 residues. CDR1 is SNHLY and CDR2 is FYNNEI in the germline V gene. V was pared by 2 bases and J by 1 base, with 3 bases between. The CDR3 DNA reads TGTGCCAGCAGTGAACAGTCTGGAAACACCATATATTTT. It is translated as CASSEQSGNTIYF.